The rows below give T cell receptor beta chains drawn from one sample of a study of T cell repertoires in cytomegalovirus infection. Their antigens remain unidentified. MiXCR, applied by TCRdb to the reads, yields one record per CDR3 protein. The table includes hundreds of thousands of distinct CDR3 sequences, 30% to 35% detected once. The sequencing used cultured PBMCs, collected from culture after CMV antigen stimulation. The receptors stem from a human donor in good health (CMV status not recorded). Some clones in this sample may be carry-over from other donors' samples. CDR3s include the opening cysteine and the closing phenylalanine or tryptophan. A D gene is named only where the DNA matches it firmly. Clone size is given for some rows only: seen once, a few or many times, or a class if the clone is expanded.

TRBV7-3	few	TRBJ2-7	-	TGTGCCAGCAGCTTTACAGGTTCTGCCGAGCAGTACTTC	CASSFTGSAEQYF
TRBV7-2	many	TRBJ1-1	TRBD1	TGTGCCAGCAGCCCGGACAGGATGAACACTGAAGCTTTCTTT	CASSPDRMNTEAFF
TRBV5-6	-	TRBJ2-5	-	TGTGCCAGCAGACAAGCGCACCAGGGGAACTGGGAGACCCAGTACTTC	CASRQAHQGNWETQYF
TRBV24-1	-	TRBJ2-1	TRBD1	TGTGCCACCAGTGATAGTCCGGGACAGGGGGGCAATGAGCAGTTCTTC	CATSDSPGQGGNEQFF
TRBV2	-	TRBJ2-5	-	TGTGCCAGCAGTCCCAAGTCCCAGCTGGAGACCCAGTACTTC	CASSPKSQLETQYF
TRBV7-2	few	TRBJ2-1	-	TGTGCCAGCAGCTTAGCATCACTCTACAATGAGCAGTTCTTC	CASSLASLYNEQFF
TRBV7-2	many	TRBJ2-1	TRBD2	TGTGCCAGCAGCTTCGTCCCGCGGGAGGGATCCCCCAATGAGCAGTTCTTC	CASSFVPREGSPNEQFF
TRBV6-6	-	TRBJ1-2	TRBD1	TGTGCCAGCAGTCAGGGGACAGATGGCTACACCTTC	CASSQGTDGYTF
TRBV24-1	few	TRBJ1-5	-	TGTGCCACCACCGAAGACAGGCAACGATATAGCAATCAGCCCCAGCATTTT	CATTEDRQRYSNQPQHF
TRBV19	-	TRBJ1-2	-	TGTGCCAGTAATCTCGGGGGGCGCGCATTGGATGGCTACACCTTC	CASNLGGRALDGYTF
TRBV29-1	-	TRBJ1-1	-	TGCAGCGTAGGAACCATAATGAACACTGAAGCTTTCTTT	CSVGTIMNTEAFF
TRBV27	-	TRBJ2-3	TRBD2	TGTGCCAGCAGTTTTGGAGCGGGGCCGTTGGATACGCAGTATTTT	CASSFGAGPLDTQYF
TRBV11-2	many	TRBJ2-2	TRBD2	TGTGCCAGCAGCCCTCGGACTAGCGGGTACACCGGGGAGCTGTTTTTT	CASSPRTSGYTGELFF
TRBV5-6	-	TRBJ1-6	-	TGTGCCAGCAGCAACCGACTGATGCAGGGTTCACCCCTCCACTTT	CASSNRLMQGSPLHF
TRBV6-2/TRBV6-3	few	TRBJ2-1	TRBD2	TGTGCCAGCGGAAGTAGCGGGAGTAAAGATGAGCAGTTCTTC	CASGSSGSKDEQFF
TRBV7-2	-	TRBJ1-3	-	TGTGCCAGCAGCCCACGGCTCTCTGGAAACACCATATATTTT	CASSPRLSGNTIYF
TRBV7-9	few	TRBJ1-2	TRBD1	TGTGCCAGCAGCTTGGGGGACAGGGGGCTATATGGCTACACCTTC	CASSLGDRGLYGYTF
TRBV4-1	few	TRBJ1-5	-	TGCGCCAGCAGCCTCCGACAGCTTGATAATCAGCCCCAGCATTTT	CASSLRQLDNQPQHF
TRBV6-2/TRBV6-3	few	TRBJ2-1	TRBD2	TGTGCCAGCAGTTACGCCTTGGCGGGAGCCTCCTACAATGAGCAGTTCTTC	CASSYALAGASYNEQFF
TRBV5-1	-	TRBJ2-1	TRBD2	TGCGCCAGCACCGGGGGGAGCGGGATCCTAAATGAGCAGTTCTTC	CASTGGSGILNEQFF
TRBV4-3	-	TRBJ2-5	TRBD1	TGCGCCAGCAGCCTGATGGGACAGAAAGAGACCCAGTACTTC	CASSLMGQKETQYF
TRBV6-2/TRBV6-3	few	TRBJ2-3	TRBD2	TGTGCCAGCAGTTACCGGACTAGCGGGAAACACACGCAGTATTTT	CASSYRTSGKHTQYF
TRBV4-2	few	TRBJ2-3	-	TGTGCCAGCAGCCAATTCCCTGTCGATACGCAGTATTTT	CASSQFPVDTQYF
TRBV4-3	few	TRBJ2-4	-	TGCGCCAGAATAGACTCTGACGTCAAAAACATTCAGTACTTC	CARIDSDVKNIQYF
TRBV19	-	TRBJ2-3	TRBD2	TGTGCCAGTAGTATAAGGGCTAGCGGGAGAGGGACAGATACGCAGTATTTT	CASSIRASGRGTDTQYF
TRBV6-5	-	TRBJ1-4	-	TGTGCCAGCAGTAAAGTTACTTCACGGCGGGGCTCCGAATCAACTAATGAAAAACTGTTTTTT	CASSKVTSRRGSESTNEKLFF
TRBV29-1	-	TRBJ1-4	-	TGCAGCGTTACAGGGACAACTAATGAAAAACTGTTTTTT	CSVTGTTNEKLFF
TRBV6-4	-	TRBJ2-6	-	TGTGCCAGCAGTGACTCGAAAGGTTCCGGGGCCAACGTCCTGACTTTC	CASSDSKGSGANVLTF
TRBV24-1	many	TRBJ2-3	TRBD2	TGTGCCACCAGTGATTTCCCTAGCGGGAAGGCAGATACGCAGTATTTT	CATSDFPSGKADTQYF
TRBV27	-	TRBJ2-7	TRBD1	TGTGCCAGCAGTTCCCTCGGACAGGGGCCCTCCTACGAGCAGTACTTC	CASSSLGQGPSYEQYF
TRBV6-1	once	TRBJ2-5	TRBD2	TGTGCCAGCAGCCCACACCCTAGCGGTCAAGAGACCCAGTACTTC	CASSPHPSGQETQYF
TRBV29-1	-	TRBJ2-3	TRBD2	TGCAGCGTTGAAGACCCGACTAGCGGGAGGACAGATACGCAGTATTTT	CSVEDPTSGRTDTQYF
TRBV7-2	many	TRBJ2-3	-	TGTGCCAGCAGCTTCCTCCGGGGACTGAACACAGATACGCAGTATTTT	CASSFLRGLNTDTQYF
TRBV25-1	-	TRBJ2-5	TRBD2	TGTGCCAGCAGTATAAGCGGGAGTAAGACCCAGTACTTC	CASSISGSKTQYF
TRBV2	-	TRBJ1-1	-	TGTGCCGGAACAGGGAGGATTGGCACTGAAGCTTTCTTT	CAGTGRIGTEAFF
TRBV7-2	-	TRBJ2-7	-	TGTGCCAGCAGCTTAGAGTTCGGAGACTACGAGCAGTACTTC	CASSLEFGDYEQYF
TRBV24-1	-	TRBJ2-2	TRBD1	TGTGCCACCAGCCCGGGACAGGGGGCCGGGGAGCTGTTTTTT	CATSPGQGAGELFF
TRBV9	-	TRBJ2-7	TRBD2	TGTGCCAGCAGCCCATCTCGACTAGCGGGAGGTATCTACGAGCAGTACTTC	CASSPSRLAGGIYEQYF
TRBV12-3/TRBV12-4	few	TRBJ1-5	TRBD1	TGTGCCAGCAGTCCGACAGGGCCTAATCAGCCCCAGCATTTT	CASSPTGPNQPQHF
TRBV2	few	TRBJ2-5	-	TGTGCCAGCAGTGGACCAGTCCAAGAGACCCAGTACTTC	CASSGPVQETQYF
TRBV7-2	many	TRBJ2-7	TRBD2	TGTGCCAGCAGCTTAGTCGCGGGAGGGCCCCACGAGCAGTACTTC	CASSLVAGGPHEQYF
TRBV7-6	-	TRBJ2-1	-	TGTGCCAGCAGCTTAAGGACGGAGGCTTTAAATGAGCAGTTCTTC	CASSLRTEALNEQFF
TRBV29-1	-	TRBJ1-3	-	TGCAGCGGTGATAGGGGGAACACCATATATTTT	CSGDRGNTIYF
TRBV7-2	-	TRBJ1-5	TRBD1	TGTGCCAGCAGCCTAGGACAGGGGGATGGGCAGCCCCAGCATTTT	CASSLGQGDGQPQHF
TRBV7-2	many	TRBJ2-3	TRBD2	TGTGCCAGCAGCTTATGGTCTAGCGGGAGTGGGGATACGCAGTATTTT	CASSLWSSGSGDTQYF
TRBV9	few	TRBJ2-7	TRBD2	TGTGCCAGCAGCGTCGATCCGGGACTAGATGGAGACGAGCAGTACTTC	CASSVDPGLDGDEQYF
TRBV25-1	-	TRBJ2-1	-	TGTGCCAGCAGGGACGGAGGACTTCTCGATGAGCAGTTCTTC	CASRDGGLLDEQFF
TRBV7-6	-	TRBJ2-3	TRBD1	TGTGCCAGCAGCGGACAGGGCCCCACAGATACGCAGTATTTT	CASSGQGPTDTQYF
TRBV5-1	-	TRBJ2-7	TRBD1	TGCGCCAGCAGCTACCACGGACAGGGCGGGTACTACGAGCAGTACTTC	CASSYHGQGGYYEQYF
TRBV4-1	-	TRBJ2-1	TRBD1	TGCGCCAGCAGTCACAGGGGTTCGAATGAGCAGTTCTTC	CASSHRGSNEQFF
TRBV7-9	few	TRBJ1-6	-	TGTGCCAGCAGCGCCTCTGGTTCACCCCTCCACTTT	CASSASGSPLHF
TRBV5-3	-	TRBJ1-1	-	TGTGCCAGCGGGATCCCCGGTGGGACTGAAGCTTTCTTT	CASGIPGGTEAFF
TRBV7-2	many	TRBJ1-5	-	TGTGCCAGCAGCACCCAGGAGTATCAGCCCCAGCATTTT	CASSTQEYQPQHF
TRBV19	-	TRBJ2-5	TRBD1	TGTGCCAGTAGTATAGTTGGGACAGTAGAGACCCAGTACTTC	CASSIVGTVETQYF
TRBV19	-	TRBJ2-7	TRBD2	TGTGCCAGCGTTGGACTAGCGATCGACGAGCAGTACTTC	CASVGLAIDEQYF
TRBV18	-	TRBJ1-5	-	TGTGCCAGCTCGCCCGCCCCCGATAGCAATCAGCCCCAGCATTTT	CASSPAPDSNQPQHF
TRBV10-3	few	TRBJ1-1	-	TGTGCCATCAGTGAGTCGCGGGGCCAGAACACTGAAGCTTTCTTT	CAISESRGQNTEAFF
TRBV6-2/TRBV6-3	-	TRBJ2-1	-	TGTGCCAGCAGATCCGGGGGTCCTAATGAGCAGTTCTTC	CASRSGGPNEQFF
TRBV6-1	-	TRBJ2-2	TRBD1	TGTGCCAGCAGTGAATGGATGACAGGGGAGGATAGGGAGCTGTTTTTT	CASSEWMTGEDRELFF